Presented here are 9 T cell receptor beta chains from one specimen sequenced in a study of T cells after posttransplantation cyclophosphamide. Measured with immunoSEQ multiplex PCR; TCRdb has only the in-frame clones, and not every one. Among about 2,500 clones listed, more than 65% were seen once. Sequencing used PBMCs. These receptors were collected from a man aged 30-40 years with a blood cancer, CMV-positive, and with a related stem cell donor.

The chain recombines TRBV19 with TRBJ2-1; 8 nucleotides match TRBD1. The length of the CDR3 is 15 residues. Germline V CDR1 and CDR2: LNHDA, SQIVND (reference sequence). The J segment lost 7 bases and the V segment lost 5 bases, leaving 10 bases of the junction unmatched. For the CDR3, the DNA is TGTGCCAGTAGTCTCCACAGGGGGAATGGGAATGAGCAGTTCTTC. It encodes CASSLHRGNGNEQFF.

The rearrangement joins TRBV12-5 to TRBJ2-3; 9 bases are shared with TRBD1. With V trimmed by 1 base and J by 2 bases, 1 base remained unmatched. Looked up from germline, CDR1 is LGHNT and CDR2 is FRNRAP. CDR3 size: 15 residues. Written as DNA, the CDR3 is TGTGCTAGTGGTTTGGGGGACAGGGTCACAGATACGCAGTATTTT. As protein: CASGLGDRVTDTQYF.

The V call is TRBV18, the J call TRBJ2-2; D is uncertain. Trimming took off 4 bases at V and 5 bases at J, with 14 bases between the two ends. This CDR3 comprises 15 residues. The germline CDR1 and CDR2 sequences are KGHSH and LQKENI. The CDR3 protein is CASSQEDDGTGELFF. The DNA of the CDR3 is TGTGCCAGCTCACAAGAAGACGACGGGACCGGGGAGCTGTTTTTT.

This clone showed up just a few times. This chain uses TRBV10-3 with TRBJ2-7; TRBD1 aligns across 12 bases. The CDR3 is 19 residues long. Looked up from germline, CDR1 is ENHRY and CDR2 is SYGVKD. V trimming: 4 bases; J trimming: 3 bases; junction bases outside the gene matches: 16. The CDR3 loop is CAISAWDRGRPLVGYEQYF. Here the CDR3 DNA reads TGTGCCATCAGTGCCTGGGACAGGGGGCGACCCCTCGTTGGCTACGAGCAGTACTTC.

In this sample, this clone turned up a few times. CDR3 in amino acids: CASSVDGAGGETQYF. The CDR3 DNA reads as TGTGCCAGCAGCGTGGACGGAGCCGGAGGAGAGACCCAGTACTTC. The rearrangement joins TRBV9 to TRBJ2-5; TRBD2 might be the D (5 bases). V lost 2 bases and J 4 bases, leaving 15 bases between the germline ends. This CDR3 has 15 residues. Germline CDR1 is SGDLS and CDR2 is YYNGEE.

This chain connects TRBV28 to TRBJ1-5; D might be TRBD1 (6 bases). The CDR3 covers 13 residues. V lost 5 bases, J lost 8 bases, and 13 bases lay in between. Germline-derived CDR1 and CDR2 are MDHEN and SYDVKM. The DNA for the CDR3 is TGTGCCAGCAGTACAGGGAATAGAGAGCCCCAGCATTTT. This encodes CASSTGNREPQHF.

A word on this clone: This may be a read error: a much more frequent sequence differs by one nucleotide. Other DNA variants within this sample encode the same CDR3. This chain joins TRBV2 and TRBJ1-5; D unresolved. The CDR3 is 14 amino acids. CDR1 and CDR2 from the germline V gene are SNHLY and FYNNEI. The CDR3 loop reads CASSEAYSNQPQHF. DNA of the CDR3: TGTGCCAGCAGTGAAGCGTATAGCAATCAGCCCCAGCACTTT.

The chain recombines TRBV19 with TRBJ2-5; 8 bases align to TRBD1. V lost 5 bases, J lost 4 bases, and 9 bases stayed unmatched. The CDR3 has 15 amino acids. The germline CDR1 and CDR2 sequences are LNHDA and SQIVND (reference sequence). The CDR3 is CASSPGTGWGETQYF. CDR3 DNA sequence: TGTGCCAGTAGTCCCGGGACAGGCTGGGGAGAGACCCAGTACTTC.

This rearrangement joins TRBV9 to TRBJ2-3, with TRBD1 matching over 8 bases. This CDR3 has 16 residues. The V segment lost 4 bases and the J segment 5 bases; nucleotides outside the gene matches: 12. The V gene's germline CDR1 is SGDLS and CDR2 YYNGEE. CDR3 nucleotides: TGTGCCAGCAGCAGACGGACAGGGCATGTAAGAGATACGCAGTATTTT. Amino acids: CASSRRTGHVRDTQYF. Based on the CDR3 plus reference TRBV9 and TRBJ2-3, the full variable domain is DSGVTQTPKHLITATGQRVTLRCSPRSGDLSVYWYQQSLDQGLQFLIQYYNGEERAKGNILERFSAQQFPDLHSELNLSSLELGDSALYFCASSRRTGHVRDTQYFGPGTRLTVL.